This T cell receptor beta chain was observed in a study of blood T cell repertoires in COVID-19. Across the whole study: In each case, the material was cDNA or gDNA derived from T cells, B-cell-depleted T cells, or PBMCs.

Measured with immunoSEQ multiplex PCR; TCRdb has only the in-frame clones, and not every one. The repertoire holds about 15,000 clones, around nine tenths seen once, with under 2.5% in the top ten. Germline lookup yields CDR1 SEHNR and CDR2 FQNEAQ (reference sequence). With 3 bases removed from V and 4 bases from J, the gap between germline ends came to 19 bases. This CDR3 has 17 residues. This chain joins TRBV7-9 and TRBJ1-5, with D possibly TRBD1 on 6 matching bases. The material sequenced was peripheral blood. This sequence originates from a woman in her 70s in a cohort sampled during active or convalescent COVID-19. The CDR3 protein is CASSFGGGRRKNQPQHF. Here the CDR3 DNA reads TGTGCCAGCAGCTTCGGGGGGGGGCGACGGAAAAATCAGCCCCAGCATTTT.